A single sample gave rise to the 18 T cell receptor beta chains below, sequenced in a study of regulatory T cells in long-lasting Graves disease. Time point indicated: persistent/refractory GD, antithyroid drugs over 5 years with positive TRAb. From RNA extracted from PBMCs, the TCR library was made. For TCR beta, libraries came from iRepertoire HTBI primers and Arm-PCR of CDR3 regions. In TCRdb, the multiplex PCR reads were re-called with MiXCR into one record per CDR3 protein. The sample holds roughly 450,000 distinct CDR3 sequences, under 25% seen once. Sample: peripheral blood mononuclear cells (PBMCs), taken when the disease was refractory, from a patient treated with antithyroid drugs. These receptors all stem from a female donor with Graves disease.

The CDR3 coding sequence is TGTGCCAGCAGCTTAACACTAGCGGGTGGCACCGGGGAGCTGTTTTTT. This gives the protein CASSLTLAGGTGELFF. V and J are TRBV7-2 and TRBJ2-2, with 9 bases fitting TRBD2. Germline CDR1 is SGHTA and CDR2 is FQGNSA. The CDR3 is 16 amino acids. The V segment lost 2 bases and the J segment 4 bases; nucleotides outside the gene matches: 5. The whole variable domain, remainder taken from reference TRBV7-2 and TRBJ2-2, is GAGVSQSPSNKVTEKGKDVELRCDPISGHTALYWYRQSLGQGLEFLIYFQGNSAPDKSGLPSDRFSAERTGGSVSTLTIQRTQQEDSAVYLCASSLTLAGGTGELFFGEGSRLTVL.

This clonotype showed up many times. V is TRBV28 and J is TRBJ1-2, with D possibly being TRBD1 (6 bases). V gave up 1 base and J gave up 8 bases, with 8 bases separating them. Germline V gives CDR1 MDHEN, CDR2 SYDVKM. The CDR3 contains 12 residues. For the CDR3, the DNA is TGTGCCAGCAGTTTATCAGGGGTCGGCTACACCTTC. Its translation: CASSLSGVGYTF.

This clonotype has at least ten counts. This rearrangement joins TRBV20-1 to TRBJ2-5; no clear D. Germline CDR1 reads DFQATT; CDR2 reads SNEGSKA (reference sequence). V lost 0 bases to trimming and J lost 7 bases, with 12 bases between them. The length of the CDR3 is 13 residues. The chain's CDR3 is CSARDGPLRTQYF. The CDR3 DNA follows: TGCAGTGCTAGAGATGGCCCGCTTAGGACCCAGTACTTC.

This clonotype was counted ten times or more. V usage is TRBV11-1 and J usage is TRBJ2-7; possible D gene TRBD1, 5 bases. The V gene lost 5 bases and the J gene lost 3 bases, with 8 bases spanning the gap. The CDR3 loop spans 12 amino acids. Germline CDR1 reads SGHAT; CDR2 reads FQDESV (reference sequence). DNA of the CDR3: TGTGCCAGCAGCCGAGACAGCTACGAGCAGTACTTC. Encoded protein: CASSRDSYEQYF.

DNA for the CDR3: TGTGCCAGCAGTCTACAGAGACAGGGGCCCATATATTTT. It encodes CASSLQRQGPIYF. The V gene is TRBV12-3 or TRBV12-4, the J gene TRBJ1-3; 8 nucleotides align to TRBD1. J lost 11 bases, V lost 5 bases, and 8 bases had no gene match. The CDR3 is made up of 13 amino acids.

The rearrangement links TRBV7-8 to TRBJ2-7, with 10 bases fitting TRBD1. CDR3 length: 17 residues. Germline V gives CDR1 SGHVS, CDR2 FQNEAQ. The ends lost 5 bases at V and 0 bases at J; junction bases unmatched: 10. The CDR3 reads CASSPGTGTGDSYEQYF. Here the CDR3 DNA reads TGTGCCAGCAGCCCAGGGACCGGGACAGGGGACTCCTACGAGCAGTACTTC. The whole variable domain, remainder taken from reference TRBV7-8 and TRBJ2-7, is GAGVSQSPRYKVAKRGQDVALRCDPISGHVSLFWYQQALGQGPEFLTYFQNEAQLDKSGLPSDRFFAERPEGSVSTLKIQRTQQEDSAVYLCASSPGTGTGDSYEQYFGPGTRLTVT.

The chain combines TRBV19 with TRBJ1-1, with a tentative D call TRBD1 (5 bases). The CDR3 is 15 residues long. Germline values: CDR1 LNHDA, CDR2 SQIVND (reference sequence). The ends were cut back, 0 bases at V and 1 base at J, with 9 bases in the middle. This chain's CDR3 is CASSIDWDGNTEAFF. The CDR3 coding sequence is TGTGCCAGTAGTATAGACTGGGACGGGAACACTGAAGCTTTCTTT.

This clonotype was detected ten times or more. This sequence joins TRBV12-3 or TRBV12-4 and TRBJ1-4; 9 bases line up with TRBD1. After removal of 5 bases from V and 7 bases from J, the junction contained 8 bases not matched to a gene. This CDR3 contains 15 residues. CDR3 coding DNA: TGTGCCAGCAGTCGTAACAGGGGGCGAGGTGAAAAACTGTTTTTT. It yields the protein CASSRNRGRGEKLFF.

V is TRBV5-6 and J is TRBJ2-3; possible D gene TRBD1, 5 bases. The germline V and J ends were trimmed by 0 bases and 7 bases, with 12 bases remaining between them. Germline CDR1 SGHDT, CDR2 YYEEEE. The CDR3 sequence is 14 residues long. The DNA for the CDR3 is TGTGCCAGCAGCTTGGGACAGCCCAGCCATACGCAGTATTTT. This translates into CASSLGQPSHTQYF.

In this sample, this clonotype turned up many times. This chain links TRBV12-3 or TRBV12-4 with TRBJ2-7, with D perhaps being TRBD1 or TRBD2 (5 bases each). V dropped 1 base and J dropped 2 bases, with 9 bases sitting between them. CDR3 size: 14 residues. CDR3 protein: CASSLVLGPYEQYF. CDR3 DNA sequence: TGTGCCAGCAGTTTAGTTCTGGGACCCTACGAGCAGTACTTC.

The rearrangement links TRBV6-2 or TRBV6-3 to TRBJ2-2; possibly TRBD2 for D (5 bases). Germline V gene lookup returns CDR1 MNHEY and CDR2 SVGEGT. The CDR3 has 14 residues. The V end was cut by 5 bases, the J end by 5 bases, with 12 bases between. The CDR3 sequence: CASSEEAFTGELFF. CDR3 nucleotide sequence: TGTGCCAGCAGTGAGGAGGCTTTTACCGGGGAGCTGTTTTTT.

The genes are TRBV27 and TRBJ2-3, with a weak D call TRBD1 (7 bases). V was shortened by 6 bases and J by 4 bases, with 20 bases between the two germline ends. From germline, CDR1 is MNHEY and CDR2 SMNVEV (reference sequence). This CDR3 comprises 16 residues. The CDR3 DNA reads TGTGCCAGCAGCTCCCGGGCCAGGGGGGACGCAGATACGCAGTATTTT. As protein: CASSSRARGDADTQYF.

This chain connects TRBV20-1 to TRBJ2-1, with D perhaps TRBD1 (6 bases). Germline V gene data show CDR1 as DFQATT and CDR2 as SNEGSKA (reference sequence). Trimming stripped 5 bases from V and 5 bases from J, with 16 bases between. The CDR3 consists of 14 residues. The CDR3 region has the DNA TGCAGTGCTCCTGGACAGTATTGGGACAATGAGCAGTTCTTC. This codes for CSAPGQYWDNEQFF.

This clonotype was recorded many times. Compared with germline, one end of the junction differs, possibly owing to a read error. The CDR3 region has the DNA TGTGCCAGCAGCCCTGGACAGAACTCTGGCTACACCTTC. It specifies CASSPGQNSGYTF. The V call is TRBV6-1, the J call TRBJ1-2; D may be TRBD1 (6 bases). The CDR3 has 13 residues. Germline V gives CDR1 MNHNS, CDR2 SASEGT.

This chain links TRBV29-1 with TRBJ2-2; D is undetermined. V dropped 7 bases and J dropped 0 bases, with 12 bases sitting between them. CDR1 SQVTM and CDR2 ANQGSEA come from the germline V gene. The CDR3 extends over 14 amino acids. In DNA form, the CDR3 reads TGCAGCGGGTCCAGGCAGCCGAACACCGGGGAGCTGTTTTTT. This encodes CSGSRQPNTGELFF.

The J gene is TRBJ2-7, the V gene TRBV7-9, with TRBD1 as a possible D gene (6 bases). V lost 5 bases, J lost 2 bases, and 13 bases lay in between. The CDR3 extends over 14 amino acids. In germline, CDR1 is SEHNR, CDR2 FQNEAQ (reference sequence). CDR3 region: CASSTSTGTYEQYF. As DNA, the CDR3 is TGTGCCAGCAGCACCAGTACAGGGACCTACGAGCAGTACTTC. The full variable domain, in which reference TRBV7-9 and TRBJ2-7 provide the parts outside the CDR3, is DTGVSQNPRHKITKRGQNVTFRCDPISEHNRLYWYRQTLGQGPEFLTYFQNEAQLEKSRLLSDRFSAERPKGSFSTLEIQRTEQGDSAMYLCASSTSTGTYEQYFGPGTRLTVT.

This clonotype was seen a handful of times. The chain joins TRBV3-1 to TRBJ1-1, with 8 bases matching TRBD1. V dropped 3 bases and J dropped 11; count of bases not matched to a gene: 8. This CDR3 spans 13 amino acids. From germline, CDR1 is LGHDT and CDR2 YNNKEL (reference sequence). CDR3 loop: CASSQATTGAAFF. The CDR3 bases are TGTGCCAGCAGCCAGGCTACGACAGGGGCCGCTTTCTTT.

This clonotype was recorded a few times. This chain joins TRBV6-1 and TRBJ2-4; the D gene is possibly TRBD2 (6 bases). Per germline, CDR1 MNHNS and CDR2 SASEGT. Trimming cost V 6 bases and J 9 bases, with 15 bases left between them. The CDR3 runs to 13 residues. Here the CDR3 DNA reads TGTGCCAGCAGGCCCCCCGGCGGGGCCATTCAGTACTTC. Protein: CASRPPGGAIQYF.